The 20 T cell receptor beta chains listed next were all sequenced from one sample in a study of blood T cell repertoires in COVID-19. Repertoires were generated with immunoSEQ multiplex PCR, while TCRdb's copy carries only in-frame clones and drops some. Counted here are 230,000 or so clones, roughly 76% occurring once; the ten biggest clones make up 7.5% to 8%. Sequencing used peripheral blood. Receptor source: a woman over 75 with COVID-19, enrolled during active disease.

The genes are TRBV3-1 (or the pseudogene TRBV3-2) and TRBJ2-1; 10 bases match TRBD2. CDR1 and CDR2 (germline): LGHDT, YNNKEL (reference sequence). With V trimmed by 4 bases and J by 3 bases, 6 bases remained unmatched. This CDR3 is built from 16 residues. The CDR3 coding sequence is TGTGCCAGCAGCCCGGACGGGACTAGCGTCTACAATGAGCAGTTCTTC. As protein: CASSPDGTSVYNEQFF.

The gene calls are TRBV4-3 and TRBJ1-4; 7 bases align to TRBD1. J gave up 8 bases and V 0 bases, and 6 bases lay outside the gene matches. This CDR3 comprises 15 residues. Germline CDR1 is LGHNA and CDR2 is YSLEER. CDR3 protein: CASSQDLQGREKLFF. CDR3 bases: TGCGCCAGCAGCCAAGATTTACAGGGGAGGGAAAAACTGTTTTTT.

The V call is TRBV24-1, the J call TRBJ1-2, with 10 bases matching TRBD1. Germline V CDR1 and CDR2: KGHDR, SFDVKD. V shed 7 bases and J 3 bases; nucleotides not matched to a gene: 4. CDR3 length equals 14 residues. CDR3: CATRGTGEDYGYTF. The CDR3 nucleotides read TGTGCCACCAGGGGGACAGGGGAAGACTATGGCTACACCTTC.

V gene TRBV19 combines with J gene TRBJ1-2; D is perhaps TRBD1 (6 bases). Germline V gives CDR1 LNHDA, CDR2 SQIVND (reference sequence). The ends were cut back, 5 bases at V and 4 bases at J, with 11 bases in the middle. The CDR3 is 13 amino acids. The CDR3 DNA follows: TGTGCCAGTAGTCGTAGGGACACCTATGGCTACACCTTC. Translating gives CASSRRDTYGYTF.

The V gene is TRBV27, the J gene TRBJ1-1, with D unclear. There are 13 residues in the CDR3. Germline loops: CDR1 MNHEY, CDR2 SMNVEV (reference sequence). Trimming removed 4 bases from V and 1 base from J, with 7 bases in between. CDR3 DNA: TGTGCCAGCAGTTGGAGCACGAACACTGAAGCTTTCTTT. Residues: CASSWSTNTEAFF.

This clone has a handful of counts. This chain links TRBV7-9 with TRBJ1-1, with 8 bases identical to TRBD1. The CDR3 loop spans 13 amino acids. The V gene end was trimmed by 5 bases and the J gene end by 4 bases; junction bases not matched to a gene: 3. Germline V lookup: CDR1 SEHNR, CDR2 FQNEAQ (reference sequence). The CDR3 DNA follows: TGTGCCAGCAGCCCACAGGGGGTCACTGAAGCTTTCTTT. This sequence encodes CASSPQGVTEAFF. The full variable domain, rest sourced from reference TRBV7-9 and TRBJ1-1, is DTGVSQNPRHKITKRGQNVTFRCDPISEHNRLYWYRQTLGQGPEFLTYFQNEAQLEKSRLLSDRFSAERPKGSFSTLEIQRTEQGDSAMYLCASSPQGVTEAFFGQGTRLTVV.

CDR3 protein: CAISVILAETEAFF. The CDR3 DNA is TGTGCCATCAGTGTTATATTAGCGGAGACTGAAGCTTTCTTT. This chain links TRBV10-3 with TRBJ1-1; no clear D gene. The V end lost 4 bases, the J end lost 5 bases, and 14 bases lay between the germline ends. Germline V gene lookup returns CDR1 ENHRY and CDR2 SYGVKD. The CDR3 has 14 residues.

The chain uses TRBV10-3 and TRBJ2-2; 8 bases are a match to TRBD1. V was clipped by 6 bases and J by 7 bases; unmatched bases: 7. Per germline, CDR1 ENHRY and CDR2 SYGVKD. This CDR3 has 14 residues. The CDR3 sequence is CAIRSQGASGELFF. In DNA, the CDR3 is TGTGCCATCAGATCGCAGGGGGCAAGCGGGGAGCTGTTTTTT.

This chain uses TRBV6-1 with TRBJ2-5; 7 nucleotides match TRBD2. With 7 bases clipped from V and 1 base from J, the junction kept 6 bases outside the gene matches. CDR3 length equals 14 residues. Germline V lookup: CDR1 MNHNS, CDR2 SASEGT. CDR3 coding DNA: TGTGCCAGCACTCCCGGGAGGACCCAAGAGACCCAGTACTTC. Its protein is CASTPGRTQETQYF.

The chain couples TRBV10-3 to TRBJ2-7; D is possibly TRBD2 (7 bases). V lost 11 bases and J 3 bases, leaving 26 bases between the germline ends. Germline CDR1 ENHRY, CDR2 SYGVKD. This CDR3 contains 16 residues. Written as DNA, the CDR3 is TGTGCCGCACGAGGAGGGAGGGACACAAGAATCTACGAGCAGTACTTC. Translated, it gives CAARGGRDTRIYEQYF.

The CDR3 DNA reads as TGTGCCAGCAGTGAGTCAGGACAGGGCCATCCGTCTGGCTACACCTTC. This gives the protein CASSESGQGHPSGYTF. The chain carries TRBV6-1 and TRBJ1-2; TRBD1 matches 8 bases. CDR3 size: 16 residues. Trimming at V came to 3 bases and at J to 7 bases, leaving 13 bases not matched to a gene. Germline assignment: CDR1 MNHNS and CDR2 SASEGT.

The chain is built from TRBV25-1 and TRBJ2-7, with 8 nucleotides matching TRBD2. Germline V gene lookup returns CDR1 MGHDK and CDR2 SYGVNS. The CDR3 runs to 15 residues. The V segment lost 0 bases and the J segment 0 bases; nucleotides outside the gene matches: 1. CDR3 protein: CASSEYSGSSYEQYF. The CDR3 nucleotides read TGTGCCAGCAGTGAATACAGCGGGAGCTCCTACGAGCAGTACTTC.

On this clone: Other nucleotide sequences in the sample specify the same CDR3. CDR3 nucleotides: TGCAGCGTTGCGGGAGGTCCGAACACTGAAGCTTTCTTT. It yields the protein CSVAGGPNTEAFF. This chain uses TRBV29-1 with TRBJ1-1; D gene unclear. This CDR3 region has 13 residues. Germline assignment: CDR1 SQVTM and CDR2 ANQGSEA. Trimming cost V 4 bases and J 1 base, with 10 bases left between them.

This chain joins TRBV4-2 and TRBJ2-3; D may be TRBD1 (6 bases). Trimming pared 0 bases from V and 6 bases from J, leaving 13 bases between. Germline CDR1 is LGHNA and CDR2 is YNFKEQ. This CDR3 has 15 amino acids. CDR3 amino acids: CASSQEGADMDTQYF. CDR3 sequence (DNA): TGTGCCAGCAGCCAAGAGGGGGCCGATATGGATACGCAGTATTTT.

The chain links TRBV18 to TRBJ1-4, with 7 nucleotides matching TRBD1. The germline V gene has CDR1 KGHSH and CDR2 LQKENI. Trimming removed 3 bases from V and 5 bases from J; junction bases left unmatched: 6. This CDR3 is 15 amino acids long. CDR3 bases: TGTGCCAGCTCACCCCAGGGGGGTACGAATGAAAAACTGTTTTTT. This sequence encodes CASSPQGGTNEKLFF.

This clone occurred once. The chain combines TRBV15 with TRBJ2-3; tentative D call: TRBD2 (7 bases). This CDR3 is built from 15 residues. Between the trimmed V and J ends, which lost 5 bases and 3 bases, there was a span of 15 bases. Germline V gives CDR1 LNHNV, CDR2 YYDKDF (reference sequence). The DNA for the CDR3 is TGTGCCACCAGCTGGGGGGGAAGGGGGACAGATACGCAGTATTTT. Its translation: CATSWGGRGTDTQYF.

The gene calls are TRBV4-1 and TRBJ2-1, with 10 bases lining up with TRBD2. The CDR3 contains 16 residues. Unmatched junction bases numbered 10, after V lost 4 bases and J lost 7 bases. CDR1 is MGHRA, CDR2 YSYEKL, per germline. The CDR3 here is CASSPPGAGGRNEQFF. CDR3 nucleotides: TGCGCCAGCAGCCCCCCGGGAGCGGGAGGGAGGAATGAGCAGTTCTTC.

The V gene is TRBV6-6, the J gene TRBJ1-6, with a tentative D call TRBD1 (6 bases). Germline V gene data show CDR1 as MNHNY and CDR2 as SVGAGI (reference sequence). This CDR3 is 15 amino acids long. The ends were cut back, 5 bases at V and 10 bases at J, with 18 bases in the middle. CDR3 protein: CASSTRDTGGSPLHF. DNA for the CDR3: TGTGCCAGCAGTACCCGGGACACGGGAGGGTCACCCCTCCACTTT.

The chain employs TRBV10-3 and TRBJ2-3, with TRBD2 matching 13 bases. V was clipped by 9 bases and J by 3 bases; unmatched bases: 3. In germline, CDR1 is ENHRY, CDR2 SYGVKD. The CDR3 has 14 amino acids. In nucleotides, the CDR3 is TGTGCCATTCGGGGACTAGCGGGGACAGATACGCAGTATTTT. As protein: CAIRGLAGTDTQYF.

With regard to this clone: One junction end does not reproduce the germline sequence, and a read error may be involved. CDR3 protein: CASSDSRETQYF. In nucleotides, the CDR3 is TGTGCCAGCAGTGACTCGAGGGAGACCCAGTACTTC. The genes are TRBV6-5 and TRBJ2-5; D uncertain. The CDR3 loop spans 12 amino acids. In germline, CDR1 is MNHEY, CDR2 SVGAGI.